Given below is one T cell receptor (beta chain) in context. Its antigen is unknown. TCRdb processed the 5' RACE reads anew with MiXCR; each CDR3 protein has one entry. The data show around 250,000 distinct CDR3 sequences, with around 4.9% seen just once and less than 3.5% held by the top ten. These data are taken from a study of T cells after yellow fever vaccination. Notes on the study in general: A large majority of primary-vaccination clones showed up again after the booster (just under 97% CD4, 75% to 90% CD8). FACS-sorted repertoires could contain abundant clonotypes contaminating from the bulk population.

Trimming took 7 bases from V and 0 from J, leaving 12 bases between them. The CDR3 consists of 14 residues. Germline V lookup: CDR1 SGHDN, CDR2 FVKESK. V is TRBV14 and J is TRBJ1-1, with a weak D call TRBD1 (5 bases). Sequenced material: CD4+ T cells sorted from PBMCs, taken on the day of the yellow fever booster vaccination. This TCR came from a man aged 18 to 35 who received the YFV17D yellow fever vaccine. As DNA, the CDR3 is TGTGCCAGCACCCCACGGGGCTTGAACACTGAAGCTTTCTTT. Its protein is CASTPRGLNTEAFF.